This T cell receptor beta chain is drawn from a study of cytotoxic CD8 clonotypes in ibrutinib-treated CLL. Study-wide context: For this cohort, patients were about a dozen relapsed/refractory and some 15 treatment-naive, while under 18 were IGHV unmutated. Overall study results and limits: Having risen at ibrutinib response, clonality had fallen back toward baseline by progression.

Here immunoSEQ multiplex PCR was the method, and the copy in TCRdb shows in-frame clones only, minus some. This repertoire shows more than 110,000 clones, about 80% found once; its top ten account for about 4.7%. Per germline, CDR1 GTSNPN and CDR2 SVGIG (reference sequence). Trimming removed 0 bases from V and 0 bases from J, with 12 bases in between. The CDR3 has 16 residues. Concerning this clone: Its antigen remains unknown.

The chain uses TRBV30 and TRBJ1-3, with unresolved D. This sequence originates from a human donor with chronic lymphocytic leukemia. The sequencing here drew on PBMCs, taken after 24 months of ibrutinib treatment. The CDR3: CAWSVQGGSSGNTIYF. CDR3 bases: TGTGCCTGGAGTGTACAAGGAGGGAGCTCTGGAAACACCATATATTTT.